This TCR beta chain was documented in a study of T cells in Graves' hyperthyroidism and ophthalmopathy. From RNA transcripts, TCR beta CDR3 regions were amplified. In the first-round RT-PCR of the TCR CDR3, the HTBI primer set was used. TCRdb passed the multiplex PCR reads through MiXCR, listing each CDR3 protein once. The table has 300,000 to 400,000 distinct CDR3 sequences, about 13% seen once. Germline V gene data show CDR1 as SNHLY and CDR2 as FYNNEI. There are 15 residues in the CDR3. The germline V and J ends were trimmed by 1 base and 1 base, with 10 bases remaining between them. Study-wide results and limits: Blood shared most expanded thyroid clonotypes above 0.001.

At least ten counts were recorded for this clonotype. Its antigen remains unknown. Any patient presenting with uncontrolled infection, other autoimmune disease, pregnancy or lactation was left out. The study based diagnoses on clinical symptoms, serum thyroxine and TRAb, thyroid ultrasound and orbital computed tomography. The rearrangement joins TRBV2 to TRBJ1-2; no definite D call. This TCR was sampled from a young woman with Graves' hyperthyroidism. Sequencing was performed on blood. The CDR3 loop is CASSEGRPDNYGYTF. CDR3 coding DNA: TGTGCCAGCAGTGAAGGGAGGCCCGATAACTATGGCTACACCTTC.